The clone carrying this T cell receptor beta chain was recorded only once. The target antigen is unknown. Making the TCR beta libraries involved quantitative 5'-RACE with molecular barcodes. MiXCR, applied by TCRdb to the 5' RACE reads, yields one record per CDR3 protein. The sample includes some 700,000 distinct CDR3 sequences, around 17% of them seen just once. The sample is drawn from a study of CD8 T cells in ankylosing spondylitis. The CDR3 contains 14 residues. From germline, CDR1 is DFQATT and CDR2 SNEGSKA (reference sequence). V was pared by 6 bases and J by 10 bases, with 10 bases of the junction left unmatched. Overall study findings and caveats: Researchers reportedly found disease-linked clones significantly enriched in matched ankylosing spondylitis synovial fluid. Past research had described some motif variants in reactive arthritis synovial fluid and blood. Disease-associated clones were CD8+ and fairly uncommon in peripheral blood. Blood from ankylosing spondylitis patients appeared to carry a characteristic roughly 8-variant TCR beta motif.

The clonotype comes from a male donor with ankylosing spondylitis. The sequenced sample was blood, either unsorted or a sorted T cell fraction (not recorded which). V is TRBV20-1 and J is TRBJ1-5, with TRBD1 identical over 12 bases. The CDR3 DNA sequence: TGCAGTGCAACCGGGACAGGGGGCTCGGGACCCCAGCATTTT. It codes for CSATGTGGSGPQHF.